The 9 T cell receptor beta chains in this list originate from one sample, sequenced in a study of blood T cells in healthy people across ages. The authors ran a second PCR of about 6 to 12 cycles using a sample-barcoded 5' primer and a J-beta primer mix. TCRdb passed the 5' RACE reads through MiXCR, listing each CDR3 protein once. Of 700,000 or so distinct CDR3 sequences in the sample, roughly two fifths were seen once. The sample comprised blood. The receptors were gathered from a man older than 75 in good health.

There are a few counts of this clonotype. The chain recombines TRBV9 with TRBJ2-5; D gene ambiguous. The CDR3 runs to 16 residues. The V gene lost 4 bases and the J gene lost 2 bases, with 18 bases spanning the gap. Germline V gene sequence: CDR1 SGDLS, CDR2 YYNGEE. The CDR3 sequence: CASSPWARAVQETQYF. The CDR3 bases are TGTGCCAGCAGCCCCTGGGCCCGGGCTGTACAAGAGACCCAGTACTTC.

The chain links TRBV28 to TRBJ2-7; D not resolved. Looked up from germline, CDR1 is MDHEN and CDR2 is SYDVKM. The CDR3 sequence is 14 residues long. Trimming removed 5 bases from V and 0 bases from J, with 11 bases in between. The CDR3 is CASSGFVSSYEQYF. The CDR3 DNA reads as TGTGCCAGCAGTGGATTTGTCAGCTCCTACGAGCAGTACTTC.

The V and J genes are TRBV20-1 and TRBJ2-7; TRBD2 matches 7 bases. Trimming cost V 3 bases and J 7 bases; bases outside gene matches: 9. This CDR3 is built from 13 residues. Germline CDR1 DFQATT, CDR2 SNEGSKA (reference sequence). CDR3 region: CSARASGRGEQYF. The CDR3 region has the DNA TGCAGTGCTAGGGCTAGCGGAAGGGGAGAGCAGTACTTC.

This clonotype was observed many times. The CDR3 loop reads CASSLGGERANYGYTF. CDR3 coding DNA: TGTGCCAGCAGCTTAGGAGGGGAGCGTGCTAACTATGGCTACACCTTC. This rearrangement joins TRBV7-2 to TRBJ1-2; perhaps TRBD1 as D (5 bases). The CDR3 has 16 amino acids. Trimming shortened V by 1 base and J by 0 bases, and 12 bases separated the two germline ends. Germline V gene data show CDR1 as SGHTA and CDR2 as FQGNSA.

This clonotype occurred once. V is TRBV7-2 and J is TRBJ1-1, with a tentative D call TRBD1 (6 bases). The CDR3 has 13 residues. CDR1 and CDR2 from the germline V gene are SGHTA and FQGNSA. V was clipped by 0 bases and J by 6 bases, with 8 bases between them. CDR3 sequence: CASSLAGGPEAFF. CDR3 DNA sequence: TGTGCCAGCAGCTTAGCCGGGGGGCCTGAAGCTTTCTTT.

The chain has TRBV29-1 and TRBJ1-1, with D unresolved. The CDR3 extends over 12 amino acids. Germline CDR1 SQVTM, CDR2 ANQGSEA. The germline V and J ends were trimmed by 3 bases and 1 base, with 6 bases remaining between them. CDR3 sequence: CSVDEKNTEAFF. The CDR3 nucleotides read TGCAGCGTTGACGAGAAGAACACTGAAGCTTTCTTT.

V is TRBV2 and J is TRBJ2-1, with D possibly matching TRBD1 (6 bases). The germline V gene encodes CDR1 SNHLY and CDR2 FYNNEI. The CDR3 has 17 residues. V was clipped by 4 bases and J by 0 bases, with 16 bases between them. Here the CDR3 DNA reads TGTGCCAGCAGTGGGGTGGGGGCGTTTAGCTCCTACAATGAGCAGTTCTTC. Protein sequence: CASSGVGAFSSYNEQFF.

This clonotype was detected only a few times. The rearrangement links TRBV29-1 to TRBJ1-2, with 8 bases fitting TRBD1. The CDR3 is 15 residues long. Germline CDR1 reads SQVTM; CDR2 reads ANQGSEA. The J segment lost 5 bases and the V segment lost 3 bases, leaving 11 bases of the junction unmatched. The CDR3 sequence is CSVDRGTGGEYGYTF. The CDR3 region has the DNA TGCAGCGTTGACCGGGGGACAGGAGGGGAGTATGGCTACACCTTC.

This clonotype was picked up many times. The chain carries TRBV4-3 and TRBJ2-3, with D possibly being TRBD2 (6 bases). This CDR3 has 14 amino acids. Germline lookup yields CDR1 LGHNA and CDR2 YSLEER. V was clipped by 4 bases and J by 4 bases, with 12 bases between them. CDR3 sequence: CASSPTSVPDTQYF. The CDR3 nucleotides are TGCGCCAGCAGCCCGACTAGTGTGCCAGATACGCAGTATTTT.